Shown below are 7 T cell receptor beta chains from a single sample sequenced in a study of T cell responses to AZD1222 COVID-19 vaccine. Some clones are missing from TCRdb's copy, which holds only in-frame ones; the method was immunoSEQ multiplex PCR. The sample contains roughly 80,000 clones, around nine tenths of which appear only once. This specimen was peripheral blood, taken on day 0 of MenACWY control vaccination. Source of these receptors: an adult in good health.

This clone was detected only once. The chain couples TRBV18 to TRBJ1-1; tentative D call: TRBD1 (5 bases). Germline V lookup: CDR1 KGHSH, CDR2 LQKENI. The V end was cut by 3 bases, the J end by 4 bases, with 12 bases between. This CDR3 contains 14 residues. The CDR3 region has the DNA TGTGCCAGCTCACCCGACCGGGGCCCCACTGAAGCTTTCTTT. Residues: CASSPDRGPTEAFF.

The chain couples TRBV29-1 to TRBJ2-7; D is tentatively TRBD1 or TRBD2 (6 bases each). The V gene lost 3 bases and the J gene lost 5 bases, with 11 bases spanning the gap. CDR3 length equals 12 residues. Germline CDR1 is SQVTM and CDR2 is ANQGSEA. The CDR3, as DNA: TGCAGCGTTGATGTGGGGGGCCACGAGCAGTACTTC. It specifies CSVDVGGHEQYF.

The gene calls are TRBV2 and TRBJ2-2; 11 nucleotides agree with TRBD1. The germline V gene has CDR1 SNHLY and CDR2 FYNNEI. CDR3 length: 16 residues. Trimming took 5 bases from V and 6 from J; bases not matched to a gene: 8. CDR3 amino acids: CASSIFGTGGAGELFF. In DNA form, the CDR3 reads TGTGCCAGCAGTATCTTTGGGACAGGGGGAGCCGGGGAGCTGTTTTTT.

The J gene is TRBJ2-1, the V gene TRBV6-2 or TRBV6-3; 7 bases fit TRBD2. Germline assignment: CDR1 MNHEY and CDR2 SVGEGT. CDR3 length: 16 amino acids. Losses at the gene ends were 0 bases for V and 4 bases for J; bases not matched to a gene: 6. The CDR3 reads CASSYSLRGGYNEQFF. In DNA, the CDR3 is TGTGCCAGCAGTTACTCTCTCCGCGGGGGTTACAATGAGCAGTTCTTC.

The gene calls are TRBV10-2 and TRBJ1-6; D gene uncertain. Trimming took off 6 bases at V and 7 bases at J, with 16 bases between the two ends. The CDR3 loop spans 15 amino acids. In germline, CDR1 is WSHSY, CDR2 SAAADI. The CDR3 coding sequence is TGCGCCAGCAGGCAGGATCCCCGACCCAATTCACCCCTCCACTTT. Amino acids: CASRQDPRPNSPLHF.

This rearrangement joins TRBV11-2 to TRBJ1-6; no definite D call. Trimming took off 1 base at V and 8 bases at J, with 12 bases between the two ends. The V gene's germline CDR1 is SGHAT and CDR2 FQNNGV. This CDR3 is 15 amino acids long. CDR3 sequence (DNA): TGTGCCAGCAGCTTAGCGCCTTCTAGGCATTCACCCCTCCACTTT. This sequence encodes CASSLAPSRHSPLHF. Supplemented by reference TRBV11-2 and TRBJ1-6, the full variable domain reads EAGVAQSPRYKIIEKRQSVAFWCNPISGHATLYWYQQILGQGPKLLIQFQNNGVVDDSQLPKDRFSAERLKGVDSTLKIQPAKLEDSAVYLCASSLAPSRHSPLHFGNGTRLTVT.

The CDR3 here is CASSHVLAGGETQYF. In nucleotides, the CDR3 is TGTGCCAGCAGCCATGTTCTAGCGGGGGGAGAGACCCAGTACTTC. V usage is TRBV3-1 (or the pseudogene TRBV3-2) and J usage is TRBJ2-5; 11 positions agree with TRBD2. The CDR3 extends over 15 amino acids. Trimming removed 3 bases from V and 4 bases from J; junction bases left unmatched: 4. Germline V lookup: CDR1 LGHDT, CDR2 YNNKEL (reference sequence).